The rows below give T cell receptor beta chains drawn from one sample of a study of T cells in tuberculosis. Only in-frame clones appear in the TCRdb table, and some are missing; sequencing was by immunoSEQ multiplex PCR. This table holds some 23,000 clones, approximately 92% found once. The specimen was PBMCs. The receptor source for this set is a donor aged 10-29 years with latent tuberculosis or without tuberculosis infection. Some clones in this sample may be carry-over from other donors' samples. The CDR3 runs from the conserved cysteine through the conserved F or W. The D gene is left open where the match is weak. Clone size is not always given. Where it is, it says once, few, many or a class for expanded clones.

>once|TRBV16|-|TRBJ2-2
CASSQTTSTGELFF
TGTGCCAGCAGCCAAACGACATCGACCGGGGAGCTGTTTTTT
>-|TRBV29-1|-|TRBJ2-5
CSVEGGGNTPQETQYF
TGCAGCGTTGAAGGAGGTGGAAACACCCCCCAAGAGACCCAGTACTTC
>-|TRBV18|-|TRBJ1-1
CASSPGGAGTEAFF
TGTGCCAGCTCACCAGGGGGCGCCGGCACTGAAGCTTTCTTT
>-|TRBV7-2|TRBD2|TRBJ2-3
CASSLLGLAGGPPDTQYF
TGTGCCAGCAGCTTATTGGGACTAGCGGGAGGTCCCCCAGATACGCAGTATTTT
>-|TRBV19|-|TRBJ1-6
CASSQTPTVRNSPLHF
TGTGCCAGTAGTCAGACCCCGACAGTGCGGAATTCACCCCTCCACTTT
>once|TRBV12-5|TRBD1|TRBJ1-2
CASGLVLLTGGYGYTF
TGTGCTAGTGGTTTGGTACTGTTAACAGGGGGCTATGGCTACACCTTC
>-|TRBV15|-|TRBJ1-1
CATSPWAVDPNTEAFF
TGTGCCACCAGCCCCTGGGCCGTGGATCCTAACACTGAAGCTTTCTTT
>-|TRBV4-1|TRBD1|TRBJ2-7
CASSRRTGDYEQYF
TGCGCCAGCAGCCGTCGGACAGGGGACTACGAGCAGTACTTC
>-|TRBV9|-|TRBJ2-3
CASSQTTRDDTQYF
TGTGCCAGCAGCCAGACAACCAGGGATGATACGCAGTATTTT
>-|TRBV19|-|TRBJ1-1
CASTDSSYWDTEAFF
TGTGCCAGTACGGACAGCTCGTACTGGGACACTGAAGCTTTCTTT
>-|TRBV4-3|-|TRBJ1-1
CASSQVGGNTEAFF
TGCGCCAGCAGCCAAGTCGGAGGGAACACTGAAGCTTTCTTT
>once|TRBV18|TRBD1|TRBJ2-7
CASSRDRVFDEQYF
TGTGCCAGCTCACGGGACAGGGTATTTGACGAGCAGTACTTC
>-|TRBV19|TRBD1|TRBJ1-5
CASSIMLGGTGDQPQHF
TGTGCCAGTAGTATAATGTTAGGAGGGACAGGGGATCAGCCCCAGCATTTT
>-|TRBV21-1|-|TRBJ2-1
CASSKALSGEGAYNEQFF
TGTGCCAGCAGCAAAGCGCTTTCGGGGGAGGGGGCCTACAATGAGCAGTTCTTC
>-|TRBV2|-|TRBJ1-1
CASSLLNTEAFF
TGTGCCAGCAGCCTTCTGAACACTGAAGCTTTCTTT
>-|TRBV19|-|TRBJ1-4
CASNPGHHNEKLFF
TGTGCCAGTAATCCGGGACACCACAATGAAAAACTGTTTTTT
>-|TRBV6-5|TRBD2|TRBJ2-5
CASSYSGGRETQYF
TGTGCCAGCAGTTACTCGGGCGGGAGAGAGACCCAGTACTTC
>-|TRBV7-9|TRBD1|TRBJ1-4
CASTPRDRGHNEKLFF
TGTGCCAGCACCCCAAGAGACAGGGGCCATAATGAAAAACTGTTTTTT
>-|TRBV14|-|TRBJ1-1
CASSPHSRGGTEAFF
TGTGCCAGCAGCCCTCATTCTCGGGGTGGCACTGAAGCTTTCTTT
>-|TRBV11-3|TRBD1|TRBJ1-1
CASSLGTGQRAFF
TGTGCCAGCAGCTTAGGGACAGGCCAGCGGGCTTTCTTT
>-|TRBV7-3|-|TRBJ1-3
CASSLNDSPSGNTIYF
TGTGCCAGCAGCTTGAATGACAGTCCGTCTGGAAACACCATATATTTT
>few|TRBV7-9|-|TRBJ1-3
CASSLVTGWIEGNTIYF
TGTGCCAGCAGCTTAGTCACAGGGTGGATCGAAGGAAACACCATATATTTT
>-|TRBV5-4|TRBD1|TRBJ1-4
CASSPGQDEKLFF
TGTGCCAGCAGCCCCGGACAGGACGAAAAACTGTTTTTT
>-|TRBV5-1|-|TRBJ2-7
CASSPSGLNSYEQYF
TGCGCCAGCAGCCCGTCGGGACTTAACTCCTACGAGCAGTACTTC
>-|TRBV4-1|TRBD2|TRBJ2-1
CASSQDRGGPLTLF
TGCGCCAGCAGCCAAGATCGGGGGGGGCCCCTGACGCTCTTC
>-|TRBV12-5|-|TRBJ2-2
CASGLVTGSNTGELFF
TGTGCTAGTGGTTTGGTAACAGGGTCTAACACCGGGGAGCTGTTTTTT
>-|TRBV9|-|TRBJ2-6
CASSVPQGWGANVLTF
TGTGCCAGCAGCGTCCCGCAGGGGTGGGGGGCCAACGTCCTGACTTTC
>-|TRBV6-1|TRBD1|TRBJ2-6
CASSGTGGQTQSSGANVLTF
TGTGCCAGCAGTGGGACAGGGGGCCAAACCCAAAGCTCTGGGGCCAACGTCCTGACTTTC
>-|TRBV19|-|TRBJ1-6
CASKGVSGNSPLHF
TGTGCCAGTAAGGGGGTTTCGGGTAATTCACCCCTCCACTTT
>-|TRBV7-2|TRBD1|TRBJ1-5
CASSLTTGGNQPQHF
TGTGCCAGCAGCTTGACTACAGGGGGCAATCAGCCCCAGCATTTT
>-|TRBV21-1|-|TRBJ1-3
CASFDRVGNTIYF
TGTGCCAGTTTCGACAGGGTAGGAAACACCATATATTTT
>once|TRBV21-1|-|TRBJ2-7
CASSKERTTGHEQYF
TGTGCCAGCAGCAAGGAACGAACCACTGGGCACGAGCAGTACTTC
>-|TRBV7-9|-|TRBJ2-7
CASTTTGRLDYEQYF
TGTGCCAGCACCACCACAGGGCGGTTGGACTACGAGCAGTACTTC
>-|TRBV14|-|TRBJ2-1
CASSQVGFSYNEQFF
TGTGCCAGCAGCCAAGTCGGGTTCTCCTACAATGAGCAGTTCTTC
>-|TRBV5-1|-|TRBJ1-2
CASSSYDSLVRTF
TGCGCCAGCAGCTCCTACGACAGTCTAGTCCGCACCTTC
>-|TRBV6-5|TRBD1|TRBJ1-1
CASSLRGTANTEAFF
TGTGCCAGCAGCCTACGGGGGACAGCGAACACTGAAGCTTTCTTT
>-|TRBV14|-|TRBJ2-2
CASRPRVTGELFF
TGTGCCAGCAGGCCCCGGGTTACTGGGGAGCTGTTTTTT
>-|TRBV4-3|-|TRBJ2-3
CASSQNIRGMATDTQYF
TGCGCCAGCAGCCAAAATATACGGGGGATGGCCACAGATACGCAGTATTTT
>-|TRBV5-6|TRBD1|TRBJ1-2
CASSRTGGGGYTF
TGTGCCAGCAGCCGGACAGGGGGAGGAGGCTACACCTTC
>-|TRBV5-1|-|TRBJ2-7
CASQQGWGSYEQYF
TGCGCCAGCCAACAGGGCTGGGGGTCCTACGAGCAGTACTTC
>-|TRBV5-1|-|TRBJ1-5
CASSTGQSNQPQHF
TGCGCCAGCAGCACAGGACAGAGCAATCAGCCCCAGCATTTT
>-|TRBV29-1|-|TRBJ1-1
CSVEDRTGGEAFF
TGCAGCGTTGAAGATCGCACGGGGGGTGAAGCTTTCTTT
>-|TRBV7-8|TRBD2|TRBJ2-7
CASSVLAGLPYEHYF
TGTGCCAGCAGCGTCCTAGCGGGACTTCCCTACGAGCATTACTTC
>-|TRBV30|TRBD2|TRBJ2-1
CAWSGSGEQFF
TGTGCCTGGAGTGGTAGCGGGGAGCAGTTCTTC
>-|TRBV9|-|TRBJ1-6
CASSARRDAYNSPLHF
TGTGCCAGCAGCGCCCGGCGGGACGCCTATAATTCACCCCTCCACTTT
>-|TRBV5-4|-|TRBJ2-7
CASSLSGSHEQYF
TGTGCCAGCAGCTTATCAGGGTCCCACGAGCAGTACTTC
>once|TRBV5-1|-|TRBJ2-1
CASTLVLGSYNEQFF
TGCGCCAGCACCTTGGTTCTAGGCTCCTACAATGAGCAGTTCTTC
>-|TRBV5-6|TRBD2|TRBJ2-1
CASSLMAGGPHNEQFF
TGTGCCAGCAGCTTGATGGCGGGAGGGCCTCACAATGAGCAGTTCTTC
>-|TRBV21-1|-|TRBJ2-7
CASSKGGIGDEQYF
TGTGCCAGCAGCAAAGGTGGGATCGGGGACGAGCAGTACTTC
>-|TRBV6-6|-|TRBJ2-1
CASSYGWRGYNEQFF
TGTGCCAGCAGTTATGGCTGGAGGGGCTACAATGAGCAGTTCTTC
>-|TRBV27|TRBD1|TRBJ2-7
CASSFRQGSYEQYF
TGTGCCAGCAGTTTCCGACAGGGCTCCTACGAGCAGTACTTC
>-|TRBV5-4|TRBD1|TRBJ2-3
CASSHPGTGSKDTQYF
TGTGCCAGCAGCCACCCTGGGACAGGGTCGAAAGATACGCAGTATTTT
>-|TRBV15|TRBD1|TRBJ1-5
CATAGTGDSNQPQHF
TGTGCCACCGCCGGGACAGGGGATAGCAATCAGCCCCAGCATTTT
>once|TRBV5-1|TRBD1|TRBJ1-3
CASSFRQGLNGNTIYF
TGCGCCAGCAGCTTTAGACAGGGACTCAATGGAAACACCATATATTTT
>-|TRBV28|-|TRBJ2-7
CASIELAGYEQYF
TGTGCCAGCATTGAGTTGGCGGGTTACGAGCAGTACTTC
>-|TRBV4-3|TRBD1|TRBJ1-2
CASSQPGQGANGYTF
TGCGCCAGCAGCCAACCGGGACAGGGGGCCAATGGCTACACCTTC
>-|TRBV19|-|TRBJ2-4
CASSMTTAPSSDIQYF
TGTGCCAGTAGTATGACGACAGCCCCCAGTTCGGACATTCAGTACTTC
>-|TRBV7-9|-|TRBJ2-6
CASSLMGTSNVLTF
TGTGCCAGCAGCTTAATGGGGACTTCCAACGTCCTGACTTTC
>-|TRBV4-3|TRBD2|TRBJ2-3
CASSQVGTSGRASTDTQYF
TGCGCCAGCAGCCAAGTGGGGACTAGCGGGAGAGCTAGCACAGATACGCAGTATTTT
>-|TRBV4-1|-|TRBJ2-7
CASSQDGGQNAYEQYF
TGCGCCAGCAGCCAAGATGGGGGACAAAACGCCTACGAGCAGTACTTC